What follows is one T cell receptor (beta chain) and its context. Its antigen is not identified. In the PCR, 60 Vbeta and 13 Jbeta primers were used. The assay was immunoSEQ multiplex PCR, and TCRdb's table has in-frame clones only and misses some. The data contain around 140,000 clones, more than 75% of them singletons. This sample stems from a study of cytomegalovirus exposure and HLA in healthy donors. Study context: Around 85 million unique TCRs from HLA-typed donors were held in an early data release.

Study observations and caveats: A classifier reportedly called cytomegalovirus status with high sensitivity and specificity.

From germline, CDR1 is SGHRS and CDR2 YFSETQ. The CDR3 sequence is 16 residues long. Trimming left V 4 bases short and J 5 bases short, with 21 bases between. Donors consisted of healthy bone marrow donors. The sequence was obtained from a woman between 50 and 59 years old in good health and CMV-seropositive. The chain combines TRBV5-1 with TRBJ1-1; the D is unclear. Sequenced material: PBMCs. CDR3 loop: CASSDRERQGRTEAFF. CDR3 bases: TGCGCCAGCAGCGACCGGGAGAGACAAGGTAGGACTGAAGCTTTCTTT.